A selection of T cell receptor beta chains follows, all from one sample in a study of cytomegalovirus exposure and HLA in healthy donors. Repertoires were generated with immunoSEQ multiplex PCR, while TCRdb's copy carries only in-frame clones and drops some. The sample records 150,000 to 200,000 clones, about 82% being singletons. Sequenced material: PBMCs. All receptors derive from a woman in her fifties or sixties in good health and CMV-seronegative. The conserved cysteine and the conserved F or W are not part of the CDR3 here.

v_gene: TRBV27; j_gene: TRBJ2-7; CDR3aa: ASTLRPGLIFYEQY
v_gene: TRBV5-1; j_gene: TRBJ2-6; CDR3aa: ASSLVGSSGANVLT
v_gene: TRBV28; j_gene: TRBJ2-1; CDR3aa: ASSLLNEQF
v_gene: TRBV6-5; j_gene: TRBJ2-1; CDR3aa: ASSYSPGTDNEQF
v_gene: TRBV28; j_gene: TRBJ1-5; CDR3aa: ASSLVRGQNQPQH
v_gene: TRBV6-1; j_gene: TRBJ2-5; CDR3aa: ASSGLGQGRGQETQY
v_gene: TRBV6-5; j_gene: TRBJ2-1; CDR3aa: ASRRAGGYNEQF
v_gene: TRBV7-2; j_gene: NA; CDR3aa: ASSSQGNSVSEQY
v_gene: TRBV5-6; j_gene: TRBJ2-7; CDR3aa: ASSSLGTEIYEQY
v_gene: TRBV6-1; j_gene: TRBJ2-1; CDR3aa: ASRLAGGSYNEQF
v_gene: TRBV11-1; j_gene: TRBJ2-3; CDR3aa: ASSPQGASGDTDTQY
v_gene: TRBV9; j_gene: TRBJ2-2; CDR3aa: ASSVSSTNTGELF
v_gene: TRBV28; j_gene: TRBJ1-2; CDR3aa: ASTSGSLYGYT
v_gene: TRBV19; j_gene: TRBJ2-2; CDR3aa: ASTKGSGVNTGELF
v_gene: TRBV2; j_gene: TRBJ2-5; CDR3aa: ASGKGKETQY
v_gene: TRBV27; j_gene: TRBJ2-2; CDR3aa: ASSFSGTGELF
v_gene: TRBV27; j_gene: TRBJ2-7; CDR3aa: ASSQTSTGTGGEQY
v_gene: TRBV6-5; j_gene: TRBJ2-7; CDR3aa: ASSGWTGAPYEQY
v_gene: TRBV5-1; j_gene: TRBJ2-7; CDR3aa: ASSLGGQGPSQY
v_gene: TRBV6-1; j_gene: NA; CDR3aa: ASGTGWNEQY
v_gene: TRBV27; j_gene: TRBJ2-7; CDR3aa: ASSPSEGNEQY
v_gene: TRBV7-9; j_gene: TRBJ2-5; CDR3aa: ASSSRHQETQY
v_gene: TRBV28; j_gene: TRBJ2-7; CDR3aa: ASTPGLAGGYEQY
v_gene: TRBV5-3; j_gene: TRBJ2-1; CDR3aa: ARSLGLADYNEQF
v_gene: TRBV27; j_gene: TRBJ2-3; CDR3aa: ASSLWTSGLTDTQY
v_gene: TRBV7-9; j_gene: TRBJ2-1; CDR3aa: ASSPGQGNSEQF
v_gene: TRBV6-1; j_gene: TRBJ2-2; CDR3aa: ASSEGGTGTGELF
v_gene: TRBV6-1; j_gene: TRBJ1-2; CDR3aa: ATSGNQIYGYT
v_gene: TRBV19; j_gene: TRBJ1-5; CDR3aa: ASSMGDSNQPQH
v_gene: TRBV7-9; j_gene: TRBJ1-2; CDR3aa: ASSLFGQLYGYT
v_gene: TRBV18; j_gene: TRBJ2-5; CDR3aa: ASSTSSGGETQY
v_gene: TRBV28; j_gene: TRBJ2-7; CDR3aa: ASRFRGGRAFEQY
v_gene: TRBV19; j_gene: TRBJ1-2; CDR3aa: ASTEIPGQGGRYGYT
v_gene: TRBV19; j_gene: TRBJ1-5; CDR3aa: ASSIRGRYSNQPQH
v_gene: TRBV7-3; j_gene: TRBJ2-1; CDR3aa: ASSPGDRQKEQF
v_gene: TRBV29-1; j_gene: TRBJ1-1; CDR3aa: SVRSGYEAF
v_gene: TRBV7-6; j_gene: TRBJ2-2; CDR3aa: ASSLGGGMNTGELF
v_gene: TRBV6-5; j_gene: TRBJ1-2; CDR3aa: ASSSRQGNYGYT
v_gene: TRBV10-3; j_gene: TRBJ2-7; CDR3aa: AISMGAGGDYEQY
v_gene: TRBV30; j_gene: TRBJ1-3; CDR3aa: AWSAQSFSGNTIY
v_gene: TRBV7-9; j_gene: TRBJ2-5; CDR3aa: ASSLGSGTGETQY